Shown below are 7 T cell receptor beta chains from a single sample sequenced in a study of blood T cells in healthy people across ages. A second about 6 to 12 cycle PCR used barcoded and J-beta primers. TCRdb re-derived calls from the 5' RACE reads in MiXCR, one entry per CDR3 protein. The sample carries 750,000 to 1,000,000 distinct CDR3 sequences, 25% to 30% recorded once. This sample was shared with a second study, whose subject was T cells of mothers and their children.

What was sequenced was blood. The receptor set was obtained from a middle-aged woman in good health.

This clonotype was observed many times. The gene calls are TRBV12-3 or TRBV12-4 and TRBJ2-3, with a tentative D call TRBD2 (5 bases). This CDR3 comprises 14 residues. The V gene lost 3 bases and the J gene lost 2 bases, with 9 bases spanning the gap. CDR3 coding DNA: TGTGCCAGCAGTTTCGGGGATGACACAGATACGCAGTATTTT. Protein product: CASSFGDDTDTQYF.

This clonotype has at least ten counts. The gene calls are TRBV12-3 or TRBV12-4 and TRBJ2-4; TRBD1 is a possible D gene (5 bases). The CDR3 runs 14 residues. The germline V and J ends were trimmed by 5 bases and 0 bases, with 8 bases remaining between them. CDR3 in amino acids: CASSNTGAKNIQYF. Written as DNA, the CDR3 is TGTGCCAGCAGTAATACAGGAGCCAAAAACATTCAGTACTTC.

This chain connects TRBV7-9 to TRBJ2-5; a possible D gene is TRBD2 (6 bases). TRBJ2-1 explains the end of the DNA better; the J call may be wrong. CDR3 length equals 14 residues. Per the germline V gene, CDR1 is SEHNR and CDR2 is FQNEAQ (reference sequence). The CDR3 coding sequence is TGTGCCAGCAGCCCCATGGGGGGTATCGAGACCCAGTTCTTC. It encodes CASSPMGGIETQFF.

This clonotype occurred many times. The genes are TRBV7-2 and TRBJ2-3; the D gene is possibly TRBD1 (5 bases). From germline, CDR1 is SGHTA and CDR2 FQGNSA. The V end was cut by 1 base, the J end by 2 bases, with 7 bases between. The CDR3 is made up of 14 amino acids. The CDR3 region has the DNA TGTGCCAGCAGCTTAGGGGGCGACACAGATACGCAGTATTTT. Amino acids: CASSLGGDTDTQYF.

The chain recombines TRBV24-1 with TRBJ2-7, with 11 bases fitting TRBD2. The V gene end was trimmed by 7 bases and the J gene end by 3 bases; junction bases not matched to a gene: 4. In germline, CDR1 is KGHDR, CDR2 SFDVKD. This CDR3 has 14 amino acids. The CDR3 bases are TGTGCCACCAGGGCTAGCGGGGGGAGCTACGAGCAGTACTTC. Amino acids: CATRASGGSYEQYF.

This clonotype has just a few counts. The V gene is TRBV11-1, the J gene TRBJ2-1; tentative D call: TRBD2 (7 bases). From germline, CDR1 is SGHAT and CDR2 FQDESV (reference sequence). This CDR3 has 18 residues. With 3 bases removed from V and 9 bases from J, the gap between germline ends came to 27 bases. CDR3 sequence: CASSFPLQVGGPTSEQFF. CDR3 nucleotides: TGTGCCAGCAGCTTTCCCCTCCAGGTCGGGGGGCCTACCAGTGAGCAGTTCTTC.

This clonotype has more than one count but fewer than ten. CDR3 bases: TGTGCCAGCAGCTTATCGATTGCGGATTCCACAGATACGCAGTATTTT. Residues: CASSLSIADSTDTQYF. The rearrangement uses TRBV7-9 and TRBJ2-3; D gene uncertain. The CDR3 length is 16 residues. Deletions cut 2 bases from V and 2 bases from J, with 14 bases between. Germline V CDR1 and CDR2: SEHNR, FQNEAQ (reference sequence).